This T cell receptor beta chain emerged from a study of beta chain features in type 1 diabetes. The sequenced template was cDNA made from the entire isolated RNA. There were 3.4 million or so reads on average in the naive, central memory and regulatory T cell samples. Clones were read by immunoSEQ multiplex PCR, and TCRdb kept only the in-frame ones, dropping some. The table shows 900,000 or so clones, with roughly 16% occurring only once. This clone occurred a few times. Markers CD45RO/CCR7/CD25/CD127/CD95/CD27 served to sort CD4+ naive, central memory, regulatory and stem cell-like memory cells. CDR1 and CDR2 (germline): SGHAT, FQNNGV. CDR3 size: 14 residues. Trimming shortened V by 4 bases and J by 12 bases, and 19 bases separated the two germline ends.

Sequenced material: naive CD4+ T cells from blood. The sequence was collected from a woman younger than 30 in good health. The chain has TRBV11-2 and TRBJ2-1, with no clear D. CDR3 DNA sequence: TGTGCCAGCAGCTCCAACCACCGACCGCTTGGGCAGTTCTTC. It codes for CASSSNHRPLGQFF.